This T cell receptor beta chain was obtained from a study of CD8 T cells in ankylosing spondylitis. The study's findings and limits: A motif in TCR beta, a set of about 8 highly homologous variants, appeared characteristic of ankylosing spondylitis blood. Relatively rare in peripheral blood, disease-linked clones were also CD8+.

This clonotype was detected only a few times. Its antigen is still unknown. This CDR3 has 13 amino acids. Deletions cut 6 bases from V and 14 bases from J, with 20 bases between. Making the TCR beta libraries involved quantitative 5'-RACE with molecular barcodes. TCRdb redid the calling of the 5' RACE reads with MiXCR, one entry per CDR3 protein. Among fewer than 250,000 distinct CDR3 sequences listed, 10% to 13% were seen once. The rearrangement links TRBV12-3 or TRBV12-4 to TRBJ2-4; D may be TRBD1 or TRBD2 (5 bases each). This sequence originates from a male donor with ankylosing spondylitis or in good health (not recorded which). Sequencing was carried out using blood, either unsorted or a sorted T cell fraction (not recorded which). CDR3 in DNA: TGTGCCAGCAGAATTGGGACGGTGAACCCCGAGTACTTC. Protein product: CASRIGTVNPEYF.